Listed here are 9 T cell receptor beta chains from one sample, sequenced in a study of blood T cell repertoires in COVID-19. TCRdb's copy holds only in-frame clones and misses some; the assay was immunoSEQ multiplex PCR. There are 65,000 or so clones in the sample; roughly 71% occur only once, and about 6.4% lies in the top ten. The sample was peripheral blood. All receptors derive from a woman between 45 and 65 years old with active or convalescent COVID-19.

A note on this clone: At one end, the junction sequence differs from germline, possibly due to a read error. The genes are TRBV30 and TRBJ2-7; D might be TRBD2 (5 bases). Germline-derived CDR1 and CDR2 are GTSNPN and SVGIG (reference sequence). The CDR3 extends over 13 amino acids. The DNA for the CDR3 is TGTGCCTGGAGTGGACTACAATCCCAGGTACCCGTGTTC. Protein sequence: CAWSGLQSQVPVF.

The chain carries TRBV6-9 and TRBJ2-3; possible D gene TRBD2, 6 bases. Germline V gene sequence: CDR1 MNHGY, CDR2 SVAAGI. V dropped 8 bases and J dropped 1 base, with 10 bases sitting between them. The CDR3 extends over 13 amino acids. The CDR3 here is CASWRGRTDTQYF. CDR3 coding DNA: TGTGCCAGCTGGCGGGGACGCACAGATACGCAGTATTTT.

The chain joins TRBV19 to TRBJ2-5; 9 nucleotides match TRBD1. The length of the CDR3 is 15 residues. CDR1 LNHDA and CDR2 SQIVND come from the germline V gene (reference sequence). V lost 3 bases, J lost 4 bases, and 6 bases stayed unmatched. The CDR3: CASSILGQGVETQYF. The CDR3 region has the DNA TGTGCCAGTAGTATCTTGGGACAGGGAGTAGAGACCCAGTACTTC.

In the case of this clone: The junction does not match germline at one end; this may be a read error. J is TRBJ2-1 and V is TRBV5-1; TRBD1 matches at 11 bases. Germline loops: CDR1 SGHRS, CDR2 YFSETQ. This CDR3 has 15 residues. The CDR3: CASSLGGTGGNEQFF. The CDR3 coding sequence is TGCGCCAGCAGTTTGGGCGGGACAGGGGGCAATGAGCAGTTCTTC.

This clone was found a few times. The chain joins TRBV27 to TRBJ1-2; no reliable D call. Deletions cut 6 bases from V and 4 bases from J, with 18 bases between. Germline V gives CDR1 MNHEY, CDR2 SMNVEV (reference sequence). The CDR3 covers 15 residues. This CDR3 is CASSRSGSLAYGYTF. CDR3 in DNA: TGTGCCAGCAGCCGCTCGGGGAGCCTAGCCTATGGCTACACCTTC.

The V call is TRBV7-2, the J call TRBJ2-7, with TRBD2 matching over 9 bases. CDR3 length: 13 residues. CDR1 and CDR2 (germline): SGHTA, FQGNSA. V gave up 6 bases and J gave up 9 bases; unmatched junction bases: 9. The CDR3 reads CASRDLSGRRQYF. The CDR3 nucleotides are TGTGCCAGCAGGGACCTGAGCGGGAGGAGGCAGTACTTC.

V usage is TRBV9 and J usage is TRBJ2-1; maybe TRBD2 (5 bases). V lost 0 bases to trimming and J lost 4 bases, with 11 bases between them. The CDR3 sequence is 15 residues long. Germline loops: CDR1 SGDLS, CDR2 YYNGEE. CDR3 bases: TGTGCCAGCAGCGTAGTCAGCGGTAAATACAATGAGCAGTTCTTC. Its translation is CASSVVSGKYNEQFF.

The chain is built from TRBV2 and TRBJ1-2, with 7 bases identical to TRBD1. The CDR3 extends over 12 amino acids. The ends lost 8 bases at V and 5 bases at J; junction bases unmatched: 5. Per the germline V gene, CDR1 is SNHLY and CDR2 is FYNNEI. CDR3 nucleotides: TGTGCCAGCGTTAGGGACAGATATGGCTACACCTTC. Residues: CASVRDRYGYTF.

The chain employs TRBV30 and TRBJ1-1; a possible D gene is TRBD1 (5 bases). Trimming took 1 base from V and 7 from J, leaving 10 bases between them. The CDR3 is made up of 12 amino acids. The germline CDR1 and CDR2 sequences are GTSNPN and SVGIG (reference sequence). The CDR3 DNA follows: TGTGCCTGGAGTGGCGACAGAGTTGAAGCTTTCTTT. Translation: CAWSGDRVEAFF.